This T cell receptor (beta chain) was obtained from a study of blood T cells in healthy people across ages. Study-wide points: Long-lived donors exceeded aged donors in naive CD4+ cells and diversity.

As for this clonotype: Its antigen remains unidentified.

Roughly 10 milliliters was the volume of peripheral blood drawn from each donor. Then a second PCR, running roughly 7 to 11 cycles, was carried out with a sample-barcoded 5' primer and a J-beta primer mix. Each sample provided no less than 2.5 million CDR3-containing paired-end reads. Via MiXCR, TCRdb re-called the 5' RACE reads, giving one row per CDR3 protein. The sample lists some 780,000 distinct CDR3 sequences, more than 50% occurring once. The length of the CDR3 is 14 residues. Germline V gene lookup returns CDR1 DFQATT and CDR2 SNEGSKA (reference sequence). The V and J ends lost 5 bases and 7 bases respectively, with 21 bases between them.

The chain combines TRBV20-1 with TRBJ2-7; D is undetermined. The TCR comes from a man aged 40-49 years in good health. The sample taken for sequencing was blood. The CDR3 DNA follows: TGCAGTGCTCACCTTAGCCATTCAATGGGGGAGCAGTACTTC. Protein sequence: CSAHLSHSMGEQYF.